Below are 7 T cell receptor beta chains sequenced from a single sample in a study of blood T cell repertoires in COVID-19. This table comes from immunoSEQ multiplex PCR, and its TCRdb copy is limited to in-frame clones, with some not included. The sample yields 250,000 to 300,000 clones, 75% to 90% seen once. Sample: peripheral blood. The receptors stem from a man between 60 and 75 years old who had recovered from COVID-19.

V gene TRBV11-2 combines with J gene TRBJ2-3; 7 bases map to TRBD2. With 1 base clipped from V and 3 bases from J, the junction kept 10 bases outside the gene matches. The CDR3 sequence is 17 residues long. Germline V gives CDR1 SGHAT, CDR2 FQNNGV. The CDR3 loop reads CASSLVLSGGGTDTQYF. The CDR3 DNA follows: TGTGCCAGCAGCTTAGTCTTGTCGGGAGGTGGTACAGATACGCAGTATTTT.

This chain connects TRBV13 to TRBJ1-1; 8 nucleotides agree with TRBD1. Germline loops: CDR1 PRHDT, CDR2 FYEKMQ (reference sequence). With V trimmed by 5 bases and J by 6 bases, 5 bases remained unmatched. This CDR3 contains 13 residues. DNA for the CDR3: TGTGCCAGCAGCCACATGGACAGGGCTGAAGCTTTCTTT. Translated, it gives CASSHMDRAEAFF.

DNA of the CDR3: TGTGCCAGCAGAACCCGCGGAGGTAACTATGGCTACACCTTC. Protein: CASRTRGGNYGYTF. The chain uses TRBV5-4 and TRBJ1-2; D remains ambiguous. Trimming pared 5 bases from V and 1 base from J, leaving 12 bases between. This CDR3 has 14 residues. Germline loops: CDR1 SGHNT, CDR2 YYREEE (reference sequence).

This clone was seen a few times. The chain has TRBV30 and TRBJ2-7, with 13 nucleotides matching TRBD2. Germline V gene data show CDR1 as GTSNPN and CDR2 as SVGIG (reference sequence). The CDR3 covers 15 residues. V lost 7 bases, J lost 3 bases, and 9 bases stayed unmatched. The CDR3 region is CAFTPGLAGFYEQYF. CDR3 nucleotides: TGTGCCTTCACCCCGGGACTAGCGGGATTCTACGAGCAGTACTTC.

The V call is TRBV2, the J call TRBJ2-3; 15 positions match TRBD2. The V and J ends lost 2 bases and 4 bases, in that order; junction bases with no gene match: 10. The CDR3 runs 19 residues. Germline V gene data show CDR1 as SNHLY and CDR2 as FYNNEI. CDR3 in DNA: TGTGCCAGCAGTGAACCCGGACTAGCGGGGGGGGCAATCGCAGATACGCAGTATTTT. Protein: CASSEPGLAGGAIADTQYF.

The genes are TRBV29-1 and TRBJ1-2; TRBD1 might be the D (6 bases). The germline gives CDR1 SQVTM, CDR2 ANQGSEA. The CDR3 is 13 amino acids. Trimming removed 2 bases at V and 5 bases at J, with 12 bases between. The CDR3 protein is CSVEQGSRYGYTF. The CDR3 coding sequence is TGCAGCGTTGAACAGGGGAGTAGATATGGCTACACCTTC. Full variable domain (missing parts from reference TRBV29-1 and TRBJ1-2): SAVISQKPSRDICQRGTSLTIQCQVDSQVTMMFWYRQQPGQSLTLIATANQGSEATYESGFVIDKFPISRPNLTFSTLTVSNMSPEDSSIYLCSVEQGSRYGYTFGSGTRLTVV.

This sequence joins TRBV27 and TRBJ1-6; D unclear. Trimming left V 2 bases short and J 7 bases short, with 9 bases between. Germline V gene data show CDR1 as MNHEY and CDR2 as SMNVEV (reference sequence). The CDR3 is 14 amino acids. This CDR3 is CASSLQVGNSPLHF. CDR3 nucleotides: TGTGCCAGCAGTTTACAGGTGGGCAATTCACCCCTCCACTTT.